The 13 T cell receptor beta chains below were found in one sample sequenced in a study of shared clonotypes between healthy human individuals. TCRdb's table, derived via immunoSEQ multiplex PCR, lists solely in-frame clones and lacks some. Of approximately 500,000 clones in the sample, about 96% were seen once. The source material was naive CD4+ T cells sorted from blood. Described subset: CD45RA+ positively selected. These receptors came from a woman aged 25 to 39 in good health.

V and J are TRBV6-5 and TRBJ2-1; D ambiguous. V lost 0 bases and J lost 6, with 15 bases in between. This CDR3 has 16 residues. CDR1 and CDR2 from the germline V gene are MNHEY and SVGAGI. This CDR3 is CASSYSISLVPNEQFF. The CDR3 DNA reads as TGTGCCAGCAGTTACTCGATCTCCCTCGTCCCCAATGAGCAGTTCTTC.

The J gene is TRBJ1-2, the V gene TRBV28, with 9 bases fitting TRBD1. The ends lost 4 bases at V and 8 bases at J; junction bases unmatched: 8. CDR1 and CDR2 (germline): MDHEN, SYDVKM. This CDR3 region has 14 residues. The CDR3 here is CASSSSGTGHGYTF. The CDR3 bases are TGTGCCAGCAGTTCATCCGGGACAGGGCACGGCTACACCTTC.

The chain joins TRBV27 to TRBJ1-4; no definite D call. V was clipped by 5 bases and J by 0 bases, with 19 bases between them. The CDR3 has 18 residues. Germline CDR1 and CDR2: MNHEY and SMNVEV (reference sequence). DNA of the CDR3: TGTGCCAGCAGTGTCCAACCGCCATGGAGCGCAACTAATGAAAAACTGTTTTTT. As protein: CASSVQPPWSATNEKLFF.

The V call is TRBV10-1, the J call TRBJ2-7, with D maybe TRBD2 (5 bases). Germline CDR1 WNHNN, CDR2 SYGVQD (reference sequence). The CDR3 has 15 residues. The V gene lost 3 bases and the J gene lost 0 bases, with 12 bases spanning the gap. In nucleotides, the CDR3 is TGCGCCAGCAGTGATCAGCGGTTTCCCTCCTACGAGCAGTACTTC. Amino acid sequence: CASSDQRFPSYEQYF.

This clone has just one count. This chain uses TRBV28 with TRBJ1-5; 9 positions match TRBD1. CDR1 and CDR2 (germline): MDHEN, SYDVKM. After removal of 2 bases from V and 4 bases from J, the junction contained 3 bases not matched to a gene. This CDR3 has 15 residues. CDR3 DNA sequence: TGTGCCAGCAGTTTAACAGGGGGCGCGAATCAGCCCCAGCATTTT. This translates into CASSLTGGANQPQHF.

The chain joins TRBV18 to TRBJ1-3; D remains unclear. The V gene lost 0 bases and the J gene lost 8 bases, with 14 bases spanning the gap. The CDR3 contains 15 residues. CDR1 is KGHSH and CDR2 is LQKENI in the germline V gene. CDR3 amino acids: CASSPPSVPGHTIYF. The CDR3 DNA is TGTGCCAGCTCACCACCTTCGGTCCCTGGGCACACCATATATTTT.

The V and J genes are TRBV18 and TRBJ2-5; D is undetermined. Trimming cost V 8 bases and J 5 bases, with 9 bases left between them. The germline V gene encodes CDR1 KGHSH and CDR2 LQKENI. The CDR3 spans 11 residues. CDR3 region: CASTDLETQYF. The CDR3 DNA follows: TGTGCCAGCACAGACTTGGAGACCCAGTACTTC.

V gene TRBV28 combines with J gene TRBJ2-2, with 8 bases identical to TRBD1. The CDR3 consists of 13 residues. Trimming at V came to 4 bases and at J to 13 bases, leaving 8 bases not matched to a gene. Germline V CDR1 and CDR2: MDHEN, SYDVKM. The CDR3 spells CASSSYSRGRLFF. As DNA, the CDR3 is TGTGCCAGCAGTTCCTATTCCAGGGGGCGGCTGTTTTTT.

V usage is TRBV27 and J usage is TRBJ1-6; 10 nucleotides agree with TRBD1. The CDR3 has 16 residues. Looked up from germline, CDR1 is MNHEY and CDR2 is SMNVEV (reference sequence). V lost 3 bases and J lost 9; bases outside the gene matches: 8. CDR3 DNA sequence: TGTGCCAGCAGTTTTTCGACGGGACAGGGGATTTCACCCCTCCACTTT. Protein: CASSFSTGQGISPLHF.

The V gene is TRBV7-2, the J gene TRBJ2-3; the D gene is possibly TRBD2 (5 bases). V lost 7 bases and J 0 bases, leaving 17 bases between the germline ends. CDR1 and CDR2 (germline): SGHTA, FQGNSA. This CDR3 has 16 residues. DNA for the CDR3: TGTGCCAGCAACGAGAGGAGGTACATTAGCACAGATACGCAGTATTTT. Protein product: CASNERRYISTDTQYF.

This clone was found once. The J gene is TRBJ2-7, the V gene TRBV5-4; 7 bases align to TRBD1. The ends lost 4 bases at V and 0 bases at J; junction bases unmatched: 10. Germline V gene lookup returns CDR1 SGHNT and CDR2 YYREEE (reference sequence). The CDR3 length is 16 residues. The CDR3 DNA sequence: TGTGCCAGCAGCCAGTCGAACAGGGGTCCCTCCTACGAGCAGTACTTC. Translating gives CASSQSNRGPSYEQYF.

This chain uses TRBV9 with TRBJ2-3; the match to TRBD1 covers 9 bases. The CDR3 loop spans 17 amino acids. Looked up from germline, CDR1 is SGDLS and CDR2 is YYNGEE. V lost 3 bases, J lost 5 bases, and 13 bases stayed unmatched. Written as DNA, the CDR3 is TGTGCCAGCAGCGGTGGAGTTGAGACAGGGGGGGAAGATACGCAGTATTTT. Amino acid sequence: CASSGGVETGGEDTQYF.

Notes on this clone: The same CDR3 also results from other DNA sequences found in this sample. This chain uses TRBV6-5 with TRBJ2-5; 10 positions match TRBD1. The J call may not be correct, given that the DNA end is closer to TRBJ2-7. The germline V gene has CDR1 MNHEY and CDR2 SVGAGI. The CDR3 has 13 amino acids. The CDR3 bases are TGTGCCAGCAGCCGGGACAGGGGCTACGAGCAGTACTTC. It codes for CASSRDRGYEQYF.